These T cell receptor beta chains were read from a single sample in a study of regulatory T cells in long-lasting Graves disease. One entry per CDR3 protein, called by TCRdb with MiXCR from the multiplex PCR reads. The sample has 400,000 to 600,000 distinct CDR3 sequences, 20% to 25% seen once. Sequenced here: peripheral blood mononuclear cells (PBMCs), sampled when the disease was refractory, from a patient treated with antithyroid drugs. All receptors derive from a female donor with Graves disease. The CDR3 runs from the conserved cysteine through the conserved F or W. The D gene is left open where the match is weak. Size is omitted from some rows. Given values are once, few, many or a class for expanded clones.

j_call | d_call | v_call | clone_size | cdr3_nt | cdr3_aa
TRBJ2-7 | TRBD2 | TRBV20-1 | few | TGCAGTGCTTGGCTAGCGGGAGGATACGAGCAGTACTTC | CSAWLAGGYEQYF
TRBJ2-5 | TRBD1 | TRBV29-1 | once | TGCAGCGTTGAAATGACAGGGTTCGGGCAAGAGACCCAGTACTTC | CSVEMTGFGQETQYF
TRBJ2-7 | TRBD1 | TRBV24-1 | many | TGTGCCACCAGTGAACCCGGGACAGGGAGAGACGAGCAGTACTTC | CATSEPGTGRDEQYF
TRBJ2-5 | TRBD2 | TRBV11-2 | many | TGTGCCAGCAGCAGAACGAACATGGTACTAGCGAGAGAGACCCAGTACTTC | CASSRTNMVLARETQYF
TRBJ2-7 | NA | TRBV4-3 | NA | TGCGCCAGCAGCCAAGATCTAGGTCATCGCGAGCAGTACTTC | CASSQDLGHREQYF
TRBJ1-1 | NA | TRBV19 | NA | TGTGCCAGTAGTATGGGGAGGTTCAACACTGAAGCTTTCTTT | CASSMGRFNTEAFF
TRBJ2-5 | TRBD2 | TRBV9 | NA | TGTGCCAGCAGCTCTAGTCGCGGGAGGGGGGAGACCCAGTACTTC | CASSSSRGRGETQYF
TRBJ2-3 | NA | TRBV12-3/TRBV12-4 | few | TGTGCCAGCAGTTCGCCAGCTCGCACAGATACGCAGTATTTT | CASSSPARTDTQYF
TRBJ1-5 | NA | TRBV7-8 | few | TGTGCCAGCAGCTTAGCCCGCTCCGGGACGGCAAGCAATCAGCCCCAGCATTTT | CASSLARSGTASNQPQHF
TRBJ2-1 | NA | TRBV28 | NA | TGTGCCAGCACCTTTGCCAGTTACAATGAGCAGTTCTTC | CASTFASYNEQFF
TRBJ2-2 | NA | TRBV5-1 | few | TGCGCCAGCAGCTGGCGTGTGACAACGAACACCGGGGAGCTGTTTTTT | CASSWRVTTNTGELFF
TRBJ1-6 | NA | TRBV28 | many | TGTGCCAGCCGGTCGGCGGGGCGGGAAAGGAATTCACCCCTCCACTTT | CASRSAGRERNSPLHF
TRBJ2-5 | NA | TRBV7-9 | few | TGTGCCAGCAGCTTATACGGGCCCCAGTACTTC | CASSLYGPQYF
TRBJ2-4 | TRBD2 | TRBV11-2 | many | TGTGCCAGCAGCCCAGCGGGATCCGAAAACATTCAGTACTTC | CASSPAGSENIQYF
TRBJ1-6 | NA | TRBV7-6 | NA | TGTGCCAGCAGCTTAAAAGTTGGGGCCAGTAATTCACCCCTCCACTTT | CASSLKVGASNSPLHF
TRBJ2-7 | TRBD2 | TRBV20-1 | NA | TGCAGTGCTAGGTTGGGACTAGCGGGAGGCGAGCAGTACTTC | CSARLGLAGGEQYF